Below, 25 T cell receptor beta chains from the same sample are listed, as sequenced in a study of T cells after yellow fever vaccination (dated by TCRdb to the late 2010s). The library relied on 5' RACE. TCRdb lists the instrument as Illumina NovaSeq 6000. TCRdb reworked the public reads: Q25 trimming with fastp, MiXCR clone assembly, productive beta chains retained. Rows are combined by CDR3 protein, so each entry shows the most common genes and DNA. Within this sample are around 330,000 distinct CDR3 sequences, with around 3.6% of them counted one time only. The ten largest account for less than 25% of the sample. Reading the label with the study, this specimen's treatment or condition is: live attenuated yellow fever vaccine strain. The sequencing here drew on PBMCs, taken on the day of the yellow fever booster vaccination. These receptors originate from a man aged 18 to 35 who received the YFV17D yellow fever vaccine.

The DNA for the CDR3 is TGCGCCAGCAGTGATGGGGGTAATTCACCCCTCCACTTT. It codes for CASSDGGNSPLHF. The chain couples TRBV12-1 to TRBJ1-6; TRBD1, the table's D call, lacks a check against the DNA. TRBV12-1 is reported as a pseudogene. The CDR3 covers 13 residues.

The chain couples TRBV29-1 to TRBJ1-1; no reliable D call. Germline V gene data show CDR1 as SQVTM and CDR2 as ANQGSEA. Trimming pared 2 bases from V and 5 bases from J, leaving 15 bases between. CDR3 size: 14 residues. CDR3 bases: TGCAGCGTTGAATCGTGGGGTGTAAAAACTGAAGCTTTCTTT. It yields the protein CSVESWGVKTEAFF.

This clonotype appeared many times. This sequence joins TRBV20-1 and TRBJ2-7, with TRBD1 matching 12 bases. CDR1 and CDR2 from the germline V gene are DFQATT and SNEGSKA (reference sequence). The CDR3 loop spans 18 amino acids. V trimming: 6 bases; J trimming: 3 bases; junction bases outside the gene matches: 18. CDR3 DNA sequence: TGCAGTGCCCTCGGGACAGGGGGCAGGGTAGGTAGCCTCTACGAGCAGTACGTC. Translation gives CSALGTGGRVGSLYEQYV.

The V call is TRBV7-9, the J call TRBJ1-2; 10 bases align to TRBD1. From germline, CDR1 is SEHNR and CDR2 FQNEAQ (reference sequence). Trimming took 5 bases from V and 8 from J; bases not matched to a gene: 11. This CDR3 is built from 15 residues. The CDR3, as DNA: TGTGCCAGCAGCCCAAAACCCGGGACAGGGGAAGGCTACACCTTC. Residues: CASSPKPGTGEGYTF.

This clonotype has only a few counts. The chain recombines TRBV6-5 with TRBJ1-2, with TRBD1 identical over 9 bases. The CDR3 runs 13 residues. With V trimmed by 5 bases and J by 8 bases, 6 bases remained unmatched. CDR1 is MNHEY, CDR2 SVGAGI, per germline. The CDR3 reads CASSPGQGRGYTF. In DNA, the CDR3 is TGTGCCAGCAGTCCGGGACAGGGAAGGGGCTACACCTTC.

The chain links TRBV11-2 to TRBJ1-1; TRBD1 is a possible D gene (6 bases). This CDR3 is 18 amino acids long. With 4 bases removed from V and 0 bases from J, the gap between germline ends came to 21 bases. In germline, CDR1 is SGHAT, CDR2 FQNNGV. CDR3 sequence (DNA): TGTGCCAGCAGCTCACCAAGGGGGGGAGGTAGCATGAACACTGAAGCTTTCTTT. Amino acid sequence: CASSSPRGGGSMNTEAFF.

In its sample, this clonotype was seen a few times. CDR3 region: CASCTREHTLDTQYF. The DNA for the CDR3 is TGCGCCAGCTGCACGCGAGAACACACGCTGGATACGCAGTATTTT. This chain uses TRBV5-1 with TRBJ2-3; D is uncertain. This CDR3 has 15 residues. Germline-derived CDR1 and CDR2 are SGHRS and YFSETQ. V lost 7 bases and J 6 bases, leaving 21 bases between the germline ends.

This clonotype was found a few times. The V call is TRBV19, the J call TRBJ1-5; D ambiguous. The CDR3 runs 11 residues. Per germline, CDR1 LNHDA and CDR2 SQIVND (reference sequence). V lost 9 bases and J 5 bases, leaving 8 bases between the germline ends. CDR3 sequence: CASAAHQPQHF. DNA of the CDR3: TGTGCCAGCGCGGCGCATCAGCCCCAGCATTTT.

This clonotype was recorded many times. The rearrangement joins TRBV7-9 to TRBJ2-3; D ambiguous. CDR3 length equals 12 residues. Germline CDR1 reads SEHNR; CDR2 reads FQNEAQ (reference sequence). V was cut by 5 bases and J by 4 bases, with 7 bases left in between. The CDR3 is CASSPRADTQYF. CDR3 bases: TGTGCCAGCAGCCCTAGAGCAGATACGCAGTATTTT. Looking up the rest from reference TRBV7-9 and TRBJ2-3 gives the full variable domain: DTGVSQNPRHKITKRGQNVTFRCDPISEHNRLYWYRQTLGQGPEFLTYFQNEAQLEKSRLLSDRFSAERPKGSFSTLEIQRTEQGDSAMYLCASSPRADTQYFGPGTRLTVL.

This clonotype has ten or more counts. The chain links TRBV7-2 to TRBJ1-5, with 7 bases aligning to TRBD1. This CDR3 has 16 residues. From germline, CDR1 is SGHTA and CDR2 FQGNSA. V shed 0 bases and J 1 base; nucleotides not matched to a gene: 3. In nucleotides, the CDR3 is TGTGCCAGCAGCTTAGCAGGGGGCGGCAGCAATCAGCCCCAGCATTTT. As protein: CASSLAGGGSNQPQHF.

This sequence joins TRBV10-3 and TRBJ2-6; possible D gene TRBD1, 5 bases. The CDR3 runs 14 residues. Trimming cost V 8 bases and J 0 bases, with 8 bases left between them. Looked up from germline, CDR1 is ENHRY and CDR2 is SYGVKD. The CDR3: CAIPGNSGANVLTF. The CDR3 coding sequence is TGTGCCATCCCAGGGAACTCTGGGGCCAACGTCCTGACTTTC.

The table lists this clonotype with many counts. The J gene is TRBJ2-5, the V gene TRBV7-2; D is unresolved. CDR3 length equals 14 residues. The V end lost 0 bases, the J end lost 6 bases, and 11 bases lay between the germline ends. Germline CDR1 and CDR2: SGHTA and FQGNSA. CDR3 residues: CASSLASPVQTQYF. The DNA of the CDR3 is TGTGCCAGCAGCTTAGCGTCACCTGTGCAGACCCAGTACTTC.

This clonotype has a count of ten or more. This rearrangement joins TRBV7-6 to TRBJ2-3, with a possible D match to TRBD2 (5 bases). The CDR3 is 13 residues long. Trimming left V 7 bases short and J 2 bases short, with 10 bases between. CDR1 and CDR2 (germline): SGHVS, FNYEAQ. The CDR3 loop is CASTRTFTDTQYF. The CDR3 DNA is TGTGCCAGCACCCGGACTTTCACAGATACGCAGTATTTT.

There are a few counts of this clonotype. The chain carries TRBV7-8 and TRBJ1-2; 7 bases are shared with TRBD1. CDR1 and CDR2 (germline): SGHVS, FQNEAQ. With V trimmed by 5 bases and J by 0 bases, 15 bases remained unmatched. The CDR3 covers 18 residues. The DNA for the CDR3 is TGTGCCAGCAGCCTACTAGGGACAGCAAGGCTGACTAACTATGGCTACACCTTC. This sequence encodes CASSLLGTARLTNYGYTF. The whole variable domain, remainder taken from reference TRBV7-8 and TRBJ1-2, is GAGVSQSPRYKVAKRGQDVALRCDPISGHVSLFWYQQALGQGPEFLTYFQNEAQLDKSGLPSDRFFAERPEGSVSTLKIQRTQQEDSAVYLCASSLLGTARLTNYGYTFGSGTRLTVV.

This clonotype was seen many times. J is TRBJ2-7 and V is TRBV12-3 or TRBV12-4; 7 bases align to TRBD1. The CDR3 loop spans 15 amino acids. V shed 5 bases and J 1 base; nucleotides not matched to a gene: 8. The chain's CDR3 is CASSRPPTGSYEQYF. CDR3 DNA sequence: TGTGCCAGCAGTCGCCCGCCGACAGGGTCCTACGAGCAGTACTTC.

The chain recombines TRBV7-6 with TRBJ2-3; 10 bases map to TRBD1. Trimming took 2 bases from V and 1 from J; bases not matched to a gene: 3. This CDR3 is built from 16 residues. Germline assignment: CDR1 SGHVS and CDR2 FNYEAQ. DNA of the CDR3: TGTGCCAGCAGCTTACTCGGACAGGGGGGCACAGATACGCAGTATTTT. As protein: CASSLLGQGGTDTQYF.

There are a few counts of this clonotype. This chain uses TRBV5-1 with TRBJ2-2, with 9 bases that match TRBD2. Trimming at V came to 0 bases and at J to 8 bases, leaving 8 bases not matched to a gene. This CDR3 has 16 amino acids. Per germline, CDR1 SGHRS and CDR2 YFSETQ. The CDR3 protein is CASSLVQRGELGELFF. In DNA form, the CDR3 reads TGCGCCAGCAGCTTGGTCCAGCGGGGGGAATTAGGGGAGCTGTTTTTT.

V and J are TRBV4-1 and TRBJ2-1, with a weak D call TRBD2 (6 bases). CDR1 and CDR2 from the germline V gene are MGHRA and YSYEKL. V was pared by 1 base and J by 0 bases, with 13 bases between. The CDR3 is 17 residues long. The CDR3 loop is CASSQGKDGSSYNEQFF. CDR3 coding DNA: TGCGCCAGCAGCCAAGGAAAAGACGGGAGCTCCTACAATGAGCAGTTCTTC.

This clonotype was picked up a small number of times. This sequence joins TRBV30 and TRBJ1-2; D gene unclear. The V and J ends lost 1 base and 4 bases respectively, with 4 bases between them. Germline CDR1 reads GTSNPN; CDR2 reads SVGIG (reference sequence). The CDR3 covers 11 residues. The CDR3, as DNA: TGTGCCTGGAGTGGGCCCTATGGCTACACCTTC. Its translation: CAWSGPYGYTF.

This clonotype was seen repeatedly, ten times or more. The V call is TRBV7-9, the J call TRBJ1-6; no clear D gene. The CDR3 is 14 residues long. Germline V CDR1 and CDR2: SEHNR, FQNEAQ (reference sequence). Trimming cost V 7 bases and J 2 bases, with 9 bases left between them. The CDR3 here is CASNRETYNSPLHF. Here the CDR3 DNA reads TGTGCCAGCAACCGCGAGACCTATAATTCACCCCTCCACTTT.

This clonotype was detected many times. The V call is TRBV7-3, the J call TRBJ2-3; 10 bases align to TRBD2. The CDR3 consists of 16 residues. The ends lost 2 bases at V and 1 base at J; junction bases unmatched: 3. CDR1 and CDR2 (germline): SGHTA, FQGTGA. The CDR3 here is CASSLASGGGTDTQYF. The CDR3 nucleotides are TGTGCCAGCAGCTTAGCGAGCGGGGGGGGCACAGATACGCAGTATTTT.

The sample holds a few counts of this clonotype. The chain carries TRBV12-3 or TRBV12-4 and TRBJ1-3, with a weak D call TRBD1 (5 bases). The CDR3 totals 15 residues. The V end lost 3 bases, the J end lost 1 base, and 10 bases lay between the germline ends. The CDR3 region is CASSFPTASGNTIYF. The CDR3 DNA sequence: TGTGCCAGCAGTTTCCCGACAGCGTCTGGAAACACCATATATTTT.

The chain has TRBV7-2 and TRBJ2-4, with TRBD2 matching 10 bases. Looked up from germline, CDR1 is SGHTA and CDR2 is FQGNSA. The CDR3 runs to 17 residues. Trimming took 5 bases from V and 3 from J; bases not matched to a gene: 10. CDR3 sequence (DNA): TGTGCCAGCAGCATTCTAGCGGGGGCTCCGGGCAAAAACATTCAGTACTTC. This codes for CASSILAGAPGKNIQYF. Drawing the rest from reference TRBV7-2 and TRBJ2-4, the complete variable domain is GAGVSQSPSNKVTEKGKDVELRCDPISGHTALYWYRQSLGQGLEFLIYFQGNSAPDKSGLPSDRFSAERTGGSVSTLTIQRTQQEDSAVYLCASSILAGAPGKNIQYFGAGTRLSVL.

The CDR3 region has the DNA TGTGCCAGTAGTAGGGTAGTCGGGGGCGGCGGCACAGATACGCAGTATTTT. Amino acid sequence: CASSRVVGGGGTDTQYF. The rearrangement links TRBV19 to TRBJ2-3; possibly TRBD1 or TRBD2 for D (6 bases each). Trimming left V 4 bases short and J 1 base short, with 18 bases between. The CDR3 covers 17 residues. From germline, CDR1 is LNHDA and CDR2 SQIVND (reference sequence). Drawing the rest from reference TRBV19 and TRBJ2-3, the complete variable domain is DGGITQSPKYLFRKEGQNVTLSCEQNLNHDAMYWYRQDPGQGLRLIYYSQIVNDFQKGDIAEGYSVSREKKESFPLTVTSAQKNPTAFYLCASSRVVGGGGTDTQYFGPGTRLTVL.

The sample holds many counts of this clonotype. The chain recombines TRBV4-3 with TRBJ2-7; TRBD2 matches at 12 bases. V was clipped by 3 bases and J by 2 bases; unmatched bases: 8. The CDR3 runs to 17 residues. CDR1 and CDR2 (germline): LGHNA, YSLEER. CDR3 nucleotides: TGCGCCAGCAGCCAGAGCCGACTAGCGGGGGCCACCTACGAGCAGTACTTC. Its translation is CASSQSRLAGATYEQYF.